The 2 T cell receptor beta chains below were found in one sample sequenced in a study of shared clonotypes between healthy human individuals. Using immunoSEQ multiplex PCR, the repertoire was profiled, and TCRdb retains in-frame clones only, with some absent. This sample yields approximately 320,000 clones, of which around 87% are seen a single time; 15% to 20% belongs to the top ten. The sequenced material came from memory CD8+ T cells sorted from blood. The sample's subset: CD45RO+ cells pooled with CCR7-negative TemRA cells. Every receptor here comes from a man between 18 and 29 years old in good health.

The rearrangement uses TRBV7-8 and TRBJ2-5, with 7 bases lining up with TRBD2. The trim removed 1 base at V and 4 bases at J, leaving 3 bases unmatched. Germline V gene data show CDR1 as SGHVS and CDR2 as FQNEAQ. This CDR3 contains 14 residues. CDR3 residues: CASSLGGSGETQYF. The CDR3 DNA follows: TGTGCCAGCAGCTTAGGCGGGAGTGGAGAGACCCAGTACTTC. Complete variable domain (other parts from reference TRBV7-8 and TRBJ2-5): GAGVSQSPRYKVAKRGQDVALRCDPISGHVSLFWYQQALGQGPEFLTYFQNEAQLDKSGLPSDRFFAERPEGSVSTLKIQRTQQEDSAVYLCASSLGGSGETQYFGPGTRLLVL.

The chain is built from TRBV4-3 and TRBJ2-1; no clear D. Germline CDR1 and CDR2: LGHNA and YSLEER. Trimming shortened V by 0 bases and J by 0 bases, and 15 bases separated the two germline ends. The length of the CDR3 is 18 residues. Here the CDR3 reads CASSQEGITSPSYNEQFF. The CDR3 region has the DNA TGCGCCAGCAGCCAAGAGGGAATCACTTCGCCCTCCTACAATGAGCAGTTCTTC.